These 31 T cell receptor beta chains were all obtained from the same sample, sequenced in a study of read filtering for tumor transcriptome and immune sequencing. This library used about 400 ng RNA and molecular barcoded adaptors spanning alpha/delta and beta/gamma chains. Each CDR3 protein is one row after TCRdb ran MiXCR on the reads. There are roughly 93,000 distinct CDR3 sequences in the sample; 20% to 25% occur only once, and about an eighth lies in the top ten. Sequenced sample: a population of CD138-negative cells sorted from bone marrow. The receptors here all came from a donor aged 40 or over with multiple myeloma.

The table lists this clonotype with many counts. The chain carries TRBV7-9 and TRBJ2-3; 12 bases align to TRBD2. V dropped 5 bases and J dropped 5; count of bases not matched to a gene: 8. The CDR3 is made up of 16 amino acids. Germline values: CDR1 SEHNR, CDR2 FQNEAQ (reference sequence). For the CDR3, the DNA is TGTGCCAGCAGCCAACGGACTAGCGGGGCAAGAGATACGCAGTATTTT. It translates to CASSQRTSGARDTQYF.

This clonotype was detected many times. The chain employs TRBV2 and TRBJ2-5, with D tentatively TRBD1 (5 bases). The CDR3 has 13 residues. Trimming took off 6 bases at V and 4 bases at J, with 12 bases between the two ends. Germline-derived CDR1 and CDR2 are SNHLY and FYNNEI. The DNA for the CDR3 is TGTGCCAGCAGCCCCCAGGGTATAGAGACCCAGTACTTC. This encodes CASSPQGIETQYF.

This clonotype was observed at least ten times. The V and J genes are TRBV7-3 and TRBJ2-7; possible D gene TRBD2, 7 bases. V gave up 4 bases and J gave up 6 bases, with 19 bases separating them. The CDR3 is 15 amino acids. The germline V gene encodes CDR1 SGHTA and CDR2 FQGTGA. As DNA, the CDR3 is TGTGCCAGCAGCTCGGGGGGCCTGCCCCTAAGCGAGCAGTACTTC. Its translation is CASSSGGLPLSEQYF.

As to this clonotype: This may be a read error: a much more frequent sequence differs by one nucleotide. V and J are TRBV19 and TRBJ1-5; 7 bases agree with TRBD1. Germline assignment: CDR1 LNHDA and CDR2 SQIVND (reference sequence). Losses at the gene ends were 1 base for V and 2 bases for J; bases not matched to a gene: 8. CDR3 length: 17 residues. DNA for the CDR3: TGTGCCAGTAGTATAGCCAGGGGGTCCGGGGGCAATCAGCCCCAGCATTTT. It yields the protein CASSIARGSGGNQPQHF.

In this sample, this clonotype turned up many times. This rearrangement joins TRBV4-1 to TRBJ1-4, with D perhaps TRBD1 (5 bases). Germline CDR1 reads MGHRA; CDR2 reads YSYEKL. Trimming removed 1 base from V and 5 bases from J, with 17 bases in between. The CDR3 runs to 17 residues. The CDR3 here is CASSQGGTTTYNEKLFF. The CDR3 bases are TGCGCCAGCAGCCAAGGAGGGACGACCACATACAATGAAAAACTGTTTTTT.

This clonotype was counted many times. V and J are TRBV3-2 and TRBJ2-1; the tabulated D call, TRBD2, remains unverified against the DNA. TRBV3-2 is shown as a pseudogene. The CDR3 contains 12 residues. In nucleotides, the CDR3 is TGTGCCAGCAGCCAAACAACTAGCAGGCAGTTCTTC. It encodes CASSQTTSRQFF.

This clonotype has a handful of counts. The chain is built from TRBV2 and TRBJ2-5; no definite D call. This CDR3 comprises 13 residues. With 4 bases removed from V and 2 bases from J, the gap between germline ends came to 8 bases. Germline CDR1 reads SNHLY; CDR2 reads FYNNEI. DNA for the CDR3: TGTGCCAGCAGTGGGCCACTACAAGAGACCCAGTACTTC. Amino acid sequence: CASSGPLQETQYF.

Ten or more counts support this clonotype. The rearrangement uses TRBV19 and TRBJ2-5, with TRBD1 identical over 7 bases. V lost 2 bases and J lost 2; bases outside the gene matches: 2. Germline CDR1 is LNHDA and CDR2 is SQIVND (reference sequence). The CDR3 contains 14 residues. The CDR3 spells CASSIRGPQETQYF. CDR3 in DNA: TGTGCCAGTAGTATAAGGGGGCCTCAAGAGACCCAGTACTTC.

This clonotype showed up just a few times. The rearrangement links TRBV5-6 to TRBJ2-3; D tentatively fits TRBD1 or TRBD2 (6 bases each). Per germline, CDR1 SGHDT and CDR2 YYEEEE. Deletions cut 6 bases from V and 14 bases from J, with 19 bases between. This CDR3 comprises 12 residues. CDR3 DNA: TGTGCCAGCACCCTCACTGGGGGGCCCAGGTATTTT. It specifies CASTLTGGPRYF.

In its sample, this clonotype was seen a few times. The genes are TRBV27 and TRBJ2-3, with 7 bases fitting TRBD2. CDR1 and CDR2 (germline): MNHEY, SMNVEV (reference sequence). J lost 3 bases, V lost 5 bases, and 8 bases had no gene match. The CDR3 covers 15 residues. The CDR3 DNA reads as TGTGCCAGCAGTGACCCAGGGACTACAACAGATACGCAGTATTTT. It translates to CASSDPGTTTDTQYF.

This clonotype was recorded at least ten times. The chain combines TRBV7-9 with TRBJ1-1; 9 bases agree with TRBD1. This CDR3 spans 11 amino acids. The V gene end was trimmed by 6 bases and the J gene end by 7 bases; junction bases not matched to a gene: 0. CDR1 and CDR2 (germline): SEHNR, FQNEAQ (reference sequence). The DNA for the CDR3 is TGTGCCAGCAGGGGACAGGGTGAAGCTTTCTTT. Its protein product is CASRGQGEAFF.

This clonotype was seen at least ten times. The rearrangement joins TRBV5-1 to TRBJ1-5; weak D call: TRBD1 (6 bases). V lost 0 bases to trimming and J lost 8 bases, with 12 bases between them. The CDR3 sequence is 14 residues long. Germline V gene data show CDR1 as SGHRS and CDR2 as YFSETQ. The DNA for the CDR3 is TGCGCCAGCAGCTTGGGTGGCAGGGGAGAGCCCCAGCATTTT. Its protein is CASSLGGRGEPQHF. Full variable domain (missing parts from reference TRBV5-1 and TRBJ1-5): KAGVTQTPRYLIKTRGQQVTLSCSPISGHRSVSWYQQTPGQGLQFLFEYFSETQRNKGNFPGRFSGRQFSNSRSEMNVSTLELGDSALYLCASSLGGRGEPQHFGDGTRLSIL.

This clonotype was detected once. One end of the junction fails to match germline, which may point to a read error. The chain couples TRBV28 to TRBJ1-1; 8 bases map to TRBD1. CDR1 is MDHEN and CDR2 is SYDVKM in the germline V gene. The CDR3 spans 13 residues. CDR3 in amino acids: CATVDRADTEDFF. Here the CDR3 DNA reads TGTGCCACCGTGGACAGGGCGGACACTGAAGATTTCTTC.

This clonotype showed up many times. This chain connects TRBV20-1 to TRBJ2-1; TRBD2 aligns across 8 bases. The germline CDR1 and CDR2 sequences are DFQATT and SNEGSKA (reference sequence). Trimming at V came to 1 base and at J to 3 bases, leaving 8 bases not matched to a gene. The CDR3 loop spans 16 amino acids. DNA for the CDR3: TGCAGTGCTAGAGGTTTGGCGGGGGGTTTCTACAATGAGCAGTTCTTC. Translation gives CSARGLAGGFYNEQFF.

The table lists this clonotype with a few counts. V gene TRBV12-3 or TRBV12-4 combines with J gene TRBJ2-3; 9 bases map to TRBD2. The CDR3 consists of 15 residues. V lost 7 bases, J lost 1 base, and 6 bases stayed unmatched. CDR3 residues: CASTPVAGGTDTQYF. CDR3 nucleotide sequence: TGTGCCAGCACCCCCGTAGCGGGGGGCACAGATACGCAGTATTTT.

This sequence joins TRBV2 and TRBJ1-3; D call uncertain. V was pared by 8 bases and J by 0 bases, with 8 bases between. The CDR3 extends over 13 amino acids. Germline lookup yields CDR1 SNHLY and CDR2 FYNNEI. CDR3 protein: CASLGNSGNTIYF. In DNA, the CDR3 is TGTGCCAGCTTAGGGAACTCTGGAAACACCATATATTTT.

This clonotype has ten or more counts. The chain is built from TRBV12-3 or TRBV12-4 and TRBJ1-5, with D maybe TRBD1 (5 bases). CDR3 length: 15 amino acids. Trimming cost V 6 bases and J 0 bases, with 12 bases left between them. CDR3 nucleotide sequence: TGTGCCAGCAGCCGACAGCCGTATAGCAATCAGCCCCAGCATTTT. Translation gives CASSRQPYSNQPQHF.

In this sample, this clonotype turned up many times. V usage is TRBV27 and J usage is TRBJ2-6; TRBD1 matches at 8 bases. The length of the CDR3 is 16 residues. The germline gives CDR1 MNHEY, CDR2 SMNVEV (reference sequence). V gave up 5 bases and J gave up 2 bases; unmatched junction bases: 5. CDR3 in DNA: TGTGCCAGCAGTCGTCCAGGGGGCGCTGGGGCCAACGTCCTGACTTTC. It yields the protein CASSRPGGAGANVLTF.

This clonotype was detected many times. The chain has TRBV11-2 and TRBJ1-1; D possibly corresponds to TRBD1 (6 bases). Germline-derived CDR1 and CDR2 are SGHAT and FQNNGV. V was trimmed by 0 bases and J by 11 bases, leaving 16 bases between them. This CDR3 is 14 amino acids long. CDR3: CASSLDRDTTFAFF. CDR3 DNA sequence: TGTGCCAGCAGCTTAGACCGGGACACAACCTTCGCTTTCTTT.

The chain couples TRBV9 to TRBJ2-7, with 7 nucleotides matching TRBD1. Per the germline V gene, CDR1 is SGDLS and CDR2 is YYNGEE. J was trimmed by 2 bases and V by 0 bases; bases with no gene match: 5. This CDR3 is built from 15 residues. The CDR3 reads CASSVGRGNAYEQYF. The CDR3 DNA sequence: TGTGCCAGCAGCGTAGGCAGGGGGAATGCCTACGAGCAGTACTTC.

V is TRBV4-1 and J is TRBJ2-3; TRBD1 is a possible D gene (7 bases). CDR3 size: 17 residues. CDR1 and CDR2 from the germline V gene are MGHRA and YSYEKL. Between the trimmed V and J ends, which lost 0 bases and 3 bases, there was a span of 16 bases. This CDR3 reads CASSQDFGGGFTDTQYF. The CDR3 DNA reads as TGCGCCAGCAGCCAAGACTTTGGAGGGGGCTTTACAGATACGCAGTATTTT.

The V call is TRBV11-2, the J call TRBJ2-2; tentatively, D is TRBD1 (6 bases). The germline V and J ends were trimmed by 1 base and 4 bases, with 10 bases remaining between them. From germline, CDR1 is SGHAT and CDR2 FQNNGV. The CDR3 sequence is 15 residues long. This CDR3 is CASSLVQGSTGELFF. The DNA of the CDR3 is TGTGCCAGCAGCTTAGTCCAGGGGTCCACCGGGGAGCTGTTTTTT.

This clonotype has only one observation. This may arise from a read error, as a much more abundant clone is one base away. This rearrangement joins TRBV29-1 to TRBJ1-2, with D possibly TRBD1 on 6 matching bases. CDR3 length: 11 amino acids. CDR1 and CDR2 (germline): SQVTM, ANQGSEA. In DNA, the CDR3 is TGCAGCGCGGGACAAAACTCTGGCTACACCTTC. This encodes CSAGQNSGYTF.

The chain couples TRBV7-8 to TRBJ2-7; D remains unclear. CDR1 and CDR2 from the germline V gene are SGHVS and FQNEAQ. V was pared by 5 bases and J by 1 base, with 18 bases between. The CDR3 is made up of 16 amino acids. This CDR3 reads CASSPRDGTRSYEQYF. In DNA, the CDR3 is TGTGCCAGCAGCCCCCGAGACGGTACGAGGTCCTACGAGCAGTACTTC.

This chain links TRBV20-1 with TRBJ2-5; 10 bases map to TRBD2. V gave up 4 bases and J gave up 5 bases; unmatched junction bases: 7. The germline CDR1 and CDR2 sequences are DFQATT and SNEGSKA (reference sequence). The CDR3 totals 14 residues. The CDR3 bases are TGCAGTGCTACACCGGGACTAGCGAGGGAGACCCAGTACTTC. Translating gives CSATPGLARETQYF.

This clonotype was counted at least ten times. The chain uses TRBV11-3 and TRBJ2-1; 9 positions match TRBD2. CDR3 size: 14 residues. The germline V gene encodes CDR1 SGHNT and CDR2 YENEEA. V dropped 5 bases and J dropped 4; count of bases not matched to a gene: 3. This chain's CDR3 is CASSRGGAYNEQFF. CDR3 bases: TGTGCCAGCAGCCGCGGGGGGGCGTACAATGAGCAGTTCTTC.

Details on this clonotype: Relative to the germline gene, one junction end is altered; a read error may explain this. The chain couples TRBV5-1 to TRBJ1-5; weak D call: TRBD1 (6 bases). This CDR3 region has 15 residues. Germline V gene data show CDR1 as SGHRS and CDR2 as YFSETQ. The CDR3 here is CASSLGGQSNQPQHF. The CDR3 bases are TGCGCCAGTAGCTTAGGAGGACAGTCCAATCAGCCCCAGCATTTT.

This clonotype was observed a single time. As the CDR3 is not closed by the conserved phenylalanine or tryptophan, this likely results from a read error. This chain joins TRBV11-3 and TRBJ1-1; D gene ambiguous. In germline, CDR1 is SGHNT, CDR2 YENEEA. Trimming took off 2 bases at V and 6 bases at J, with 16 bases between the two ends. This CDR3 has 15 amino acids. The CDR3 nucleotides read TGTGCCAGCAGCTTAACGGCCAATCTGGGGTCTGAAGCTTTCCTT. This codes for CASSLTANLGSEAFL.

Of note for this clonotype: The CDR3 carries no conserved terminal phenylalanine or tryptophan, so it likely arises from a read error. The V and J genes are TRBV14 and TRBJ2-1, with D perhaps matching TRBD2 (5 bases). V lost 3 bases and J 10 bases, leaving 13 bases between the germline ends. The CDR3 covers 13 residues. CDR1 SGHDN and CDR2 FVKESK come from the germline V gene. CDR3 amino acids: CASSQTLGVEQFL. CDR3 nucleotides: TGTGCCAGCAGCCAGACCCTGGGAGTGGAGCAGTTCCTC.

This clonotype has ten or more counts. This sequence joins TRBV5-6 and TRBJ2-1, with D possibly TRBD2 on 6 matching bases. The CDR3 is 15 residues long. Germline V gene data show CDR1 as SGHDT and CDR2 as YYEEEE. The V gene lost 2 bases and the J gene lost 7 bases, with 16 bases spanning the gap. The CDR3 bases are TGTGCCAGCAGCTTTTTGGGGGGACCCACGAATGAGCAGTTCTTC. It encodes CASSFLGGPTNEQFF.

V and J are TRBV5-1 and TRBJ1-1, with a weak D call TRBD1 (5 bases). This CDR3 is 16 amino acids long. The germline V gene has CDR1 SGHRS and CDR2 YFSETQ. V lost 4 bases to trimming and J lost 1 base, with 17 bases between them. This chain's CDR3 is CASSREAGLKNTEAFF. The DNA of the CDR3 is TGCGCCAGCAGCCGGGAGGCAGGGCTCAAGAACACTGAAGCTTTCTTT.